These 8 T cell receptor beta chains were sequenced from one sample in a study of blood T cell repertoires in COVID-19. Using immunoSEQ multiplex PCR, the repertoire was profiled, and TCRdb retains in-frame clones only, with some absent. The sample holds some 200,000 clones, about 86% seen once. The sequencing input was peripheral blood. The receptors stem from a woman between 70 and 85 years old with acute or convalescent COVID-19.

This chain joins TRBV15 and TRBJ2-2; TRBD2 agrees at 10 bases. V dropped 3 bases and J dropped 4; count of bases not matched to a gene: 8. The V gene's germline CDR1 is LNHNV and CDR2 YYDKDF (reference sequence). The CDR3 contains 17 residues. This CDR3 reads CATSSGRTSGFTGELFF. The CDR3, as DNA: TGTGCCACCAGCAGCGGCCGGACTAGCGGTTTCACCGGGGAGCTGTTTTTT.

The rearrangement joins TRBV18 to TRBJ2-1; 12 bases are a match to TRBD2. The trim removed 2 bases at V and 9 bases at J, leaving 2 bases unmatched. The CDR3 is made up of 14 amino acids. Germline assignment: CDR1 KGHSH and CDR2 LQKENI. The CDR3: CASSPKLAGGEQFF. The DNA for the CDR3 is TGTGCCAGCTCACCAAAACTAGCGGGAGGTGAGCAGTTCTTC.

This chain joins TRBV7-3 and TRBJ2-2; no firm D call. CDR1 and CDR2 (germline): SGHTA, FQGTGA. The germline V and J ends were trimmed by 2 bases and 4 bases, with 8 bases remaining between them. The CDR3 has 14 residues. CDR3 nucleotides: TGTGCCAGCAGCTTATATCAGCGCACCGGGGAGCTGTTTTTT. Residues: CASSLYQRTGELFF.

This chain joins TRBV25-1 and TRBJ2-2; 7 bases line up with TRBD1. This CDR3 region has 13 residues. The V segment lost 5 bases and the J segment 5 bases; nucleotides outside the gene matches: 2. Germline V CDR1 and CDR2: MGHDK, SYGVNS. CDR3 nucleotide sequence: TGTGCCAGCAGTAAACAGGGGACCGGGGAGCTGTTTTTT. It is translated as CASSKQGTGELFF.

The rearrangement uses TRBV9 and TRBJ1-2; D uncertain. The CDR3 contains 14 residues. With 3 bases removed from V and 8 bases from J, the gap between germline ends came to 17 bases. Germline values: CDR1 SGDLS, CDR2 YYNGEE. The CDR3 coding sequence is TGTGCCAGCAGCGGCCGACGGGAAGTAGGAGGCTACACCTTC. This sequence encodes CASSGRREVGGYTF.

The chain links TRBV2 to TRBJ1-1; TRBD1 matches at 7 bases. The germline V gene encodes CDR1 SNHLY and CDR2 FYNNEI. This CDR3 region has 14 residues. The J segment lost 5 bases and the V segment lost 10 bases, leaving 13 bases of the junction unmatched. CDR3 protein: CATALRQGFTEAFF. The CDR3 region has the DNA TGTGCCACCGCTCTAAGACAGGGATTTACTGAAGCTTTCTTT.

This clone has just one count. The chain uses TRBV27 and TRBJ2-6; 8 nucleotides match TRBD1. J gave up 5 bases and V 5 bases, and 8 bases lay outside the gene matches. The CDR3 extends over 16 amino acids. The germline gives CDR1 MNHEY, CDR2 SMNVEV (reference sequence). CDR3 sequence: CASSPIDRGWANVLTF. The CDR3 DNA sequence: TGTGCCAGCAGTCCCATCGACAGGGGTTGGGCCAACGTCCTGACTTTC. The whole variable domain, filled in from reference TRBV27 and TRBJ2-6, reads EAQVTQNPRYLITVTGKKLTVTCSQNMNHEYMSWYRQDPGLGLRQIYYSMNVEVTDKGDVPEGYKVSRKEKRNFPLILESPSPNQTSLYFCASSPIDRGWANVLTFGAGSRLTVL.

This chain connects TRBV6-5 to TRBJ1-2; 8 bases are a match to TRBD1. The ends lost 2 bases at V and 5 bases at J; junction bases unmatched: 10. The CDR3 runs 16 residues. Germline V CDR1 and CDR2: MNHEY, SVGAGI. Written as DNA, the CDR3 is TGTGCCAGCAGTTACGATACCGGGACAGGATCGTATGGCTACACCTTC. Its protein is CASSYDTGTGSYGYTF.